Presented here are 25 T cell receptor beta chains from one specimen sequenced in a study of T cell changes during pregnancy in multiple sclerosis. Repertoires were generated with immunoSEQ multiplex PCR, while TCRdb's copy carries only in-frame clones and drops some. The sample consists of approximately 50,000 clones, around nine tenths of them appearing once. The sequencing used CD4+ T cells from peripheral blood mononuclear cells, collected after pregnancy. Every receptor here comes from a female donor in good health, enrolled as a control in a pregnancy study.

The chain combines TRBV7-9 with TRBJ1-2; possibly TRBD1 for D (5 bases). The V and J ends lost 5 bases and 3 bases respectively, with 10 bases between them. The CDR3 loop spans 13 amino acids. Per germline, CDR1 SEHNR and CDR2 FQNEAQ (reference sequence). The CDR3 region has the DNA TGTGCCAGCAGCCCTGGGGGGGACTATGGCTACACCTTC. The encoded protein is CASSPGGDYGYTF.

The sample holds a few counts of this clone. The rearrangement links TRBV6-1 to TRBJ1-2, with 8 nucleotides matching TRBD1. With V trimmed by 6 bases and J by 2 bases, 5 bases remained unmatched. CDR3 length: 14 amino acids. Germline CDR1 reads MNHNS; CDR2 reads SASEGT. The CDR3, as DNA: TGTGCCAGCAGCGCGGGACAGGTAAACTATGGCTACACCTTC. It yields the protein CASSAGQVNYGYTF.

This chain connects TRBV7-3 to TRBJ2-3; tentative D call: TRBD1 (6 bases). V lost 1 base, J lost 6 bases, and 8 bases lay in between. Germline V gene data show CDR1 as SGHTA and CDR2 as FQGTGA. This CDR3 contains 13 residues. CDR3 coding DNA: TGTGCCAGCAGCTTAAGGGGGCGGGATACGCAGTATTTT. Translated: CASSLRGRDTQYF.

V gene TRBV18 combines with J gene TRBJ2-2, with D tentatively TRBD1 (5 bases). Trimming took off 4 bases at V and 0 bases at J, with 18 bases between the two ends. The CDR3 is 18 amino acids. Germline values: CDR1 KGHSH, CDR2 LQKENI. The CDR3 region is CASSLVGVGQTNTGELFF. Here the CDR3 DNA reads TGTGCCAGCTCACTAGTAGGTGTGGGGCAGACGAACACCGGGGAGCTGTTTTTT.

The genes are TRBV6-5 and TRBJ1-2; 8 bases are a match to TRBD1. In germline, CDR1 is MNHEY, CDR2 SVGAGI. The CDR3 totals 12 residues. The V gene end was trimmed by 6 bases and the J gene end by 4 bases; junction bases not matched to a gene: 1. CDR3 amino acids: CASRQGGYGYTF. CDR3 DNA sequence: TGTGCCAGCAGACAGGGGGGCTATGGCTACACCTTC.

J is TRBJ1-2 and V is TRBV28; the D gene is possibly TRBD1 (6 bases). Germline CDR1 and CDR2: MDHEN and SYDVKM. This CDR3 is 11 amino acids long. The V and J ends lost 5 bases and 10 bases respectively, with 11 bases between them. CDR3 residues: CASSQHRVYTF. The DNA of the CDR3 is TGTGCCAGCAGTCAGCACAGGGTCTACACCTTC.

The chain has TRBV5-1 and TRBJ1-2; 7 nucleotides agree with TRBD1. V was clipped by 0 bases and J by 8 bases; unmatched bases: 16. CDR1 is SGHRS, CDR2 YFSETQ, per germline. This CDR3 contains 17 residues. CDR3 in DNA: TGCGCCAGCAGCTTGGCCACAGGGGCGCCCCCCATCTCCGGCTACACCTTC. Encoded protein: CASSLATGAPPISGYTF.

This rearrangement joins TRBV19 to TRBJ1-5; D gene unclear. Trimming stripped 3 bases from V and 4 bases from J, with 13 bases between. The germline gives CDR1 LNHDA, CDR2 SQIVND (reference sequence). The CDR3 consists of 15 residues. CDR3 in DNA: TGTGCCAGTAGTATGGGGAGACGGGGAAATCAGCCCCAGCATTTT. Encoded protein: CASSMGRRGNQPQHF.

The V gene is TRBV6-1, the J gene TRBJ1-6; tentative D call: TRBD1 (5 bases). The CDR3 consists of 13 residues. Germline CDR1 reads MNHNS; CDR2 reads SASEGT. V lost 8 bases, J lost 6 bases, and 11 bases lay in between. In DNA, the CDR3 is TGTGCCAGCCGGGGGACGCCTAATTCACCCCTCCACTTT. Amino acids: CASRGTPNSPLHF.

The chain combines TRBV6-5 with TRBJ1-1, with a tentative D call TRBD1 (5 bases). Looked up from germline, CDR1 is MNHEY and CDR2 is SVGAGI. The CDR3 loop spans 13 amino acids. V was shortened by 5 bases and J by 1 base, with 8 bases between the two germline ends. The CDR3 loop is CASSDGGNTEAFF. The CDR3 nucleotides are TGTGCCAGCAGTGACGGGGGGAACACTGAAGCTTTCTTT.

The gene calls are TRBV5-5 and TRBJ2-7; 7 nucleotides align to TRBD1. CDR1 is SGHKS and CDR2 is YYEKEE in the germline V gene (reference sequence). With 1 base clipped from V and 2 bases from J, the junction kept 3 bases outside the gene matches. The CDR3 runs to 14 residues. Here the CDR3 reads CASSLTGAAYEQYF. CDR3 DNA sequence: TGTGCCAGCAGCTTGACAGGGGCCGCCTACGAGCAGTACTTC.

The V call is TRBV5-1, the J call TRBJ2-1; 8 nucleotides match TRBD2. CDR3 size: 15 residues. V lost 2 bases and J lost 5; bases outside the gene matches: 6. Germline values: CDR1 SGHRS, CDR2 YFSETQ. CDR3 bases: TGCGCCAGCAGCTTAACTAGCGGAGTGCACAATGAGCAGTTCTTC. Its protein product is CASSLTSGVHNEQFF.

This clone has a single count. The chain joins TRBV27 to TRBJ1-6; maybe TRBD1 (5 bases). CDR1 is MNHEY, CDR2 SMNVEV, per germline (reference sequence). This CDR3 comprises 15 residues. V lost 2 bases to trimming and J lost 5 bases, with 10 bases between them. The CDR3 region has the DNA TGTGCCAGCAGTTTAACCGACAGTCATAATTCACCCCTCCACTTT. Translation gives CASSLTDSHNSPLHF.

V is TRBV18 and J is TRBJ2-3; 7 bases align to TRBD1. CDR3 length: 14 residues. V was clipped by 4 bases and J by 4 bases; unmatched bases: 5. Germline loops: CDR1 KGHSH, CDR2 LQKENI. CDR3 in amino acids: CASSLFTGADTQYF. The DNA of the CDR3 is TGTGCCAGCTCACTCTTCACAGGGGCAGATACGCAGTATTTT. The full variable domain, with the rest looked up from reference TRBV18 and TRBJ2-3, is NAGVMQNPRHLVRRRGQEARLRCSPMKGHSHVYWYRQLPEEGLKFMVYLQKENIIDESGMPKERFSAEFPKEGPSILRIQQVVRGDSAAYFCASSLFTGADTQYFGPGTRLTVL.

The chain recombines TRBV6-5 with TRBJ2-7; 10 nucleotides match TRBD1. Germline V CDR1 and CDR2: MNHEY, SVGAGI. Trimming took 2 bases from V and 4 from J; bases not matched to a gene: 5. The CDR3 covers 15 residues. The CDR3 region has the DNA TGTGCCAGCAGTTACCACCCGGGACAGGGGTACGAGCAGTACTTC. Translating gives CASSYHPGQGYEQYF.

This clone was observed once. This chain links TRBV6-6 with TRBJ2-5, with D uncertain. The CDR3 runs 11 residues. Germline CDR1 and CDR2: MNHNY and SVGAGI (reference sequence). Trimming pared 4 bases from V and 4 bases from J, leaving 4 bases between. The CDR3 DNA reads as TGTGCCAGCAGTTCCCTAGAGACCCAGTACTTC. It is translated as CASSSLETQYF.

Of note for this clone: A read error is likely, as this CDR3 ends without the conserved phenylalanine or tryptophan. V usage is TRBV5-1 and J usage is TRBJ1-2; 11 bases align to TRBD1. Germline V gene lookup returns CDR1 SGHRS and CDR2 YFSETQ. This CDR3 contains 19 residues. The ends lost 4 bases at V and 1 base at J; junction bases unmatched: 15. The CDR3 DNA reads as TGCGCCAGCAGCCGGACTACCGGGACAGGGGGGCTTATTAACTATGGCTACACCCTC. It yields the protein CASSRTTGTGGLINYGYTL.

The genes are TRBV5-1 and TRBJ2-1; 15 bases map to TRBD2. J lost 4 bases, V lost 3 bases, and 2 bases had no gene match. This CDR3 has 16 amino acids. CDR1 is SGHRS and CDR2 is YFSETQ in the germline V gene. CDR3 sequence: CASSYGTSGGYNEQFF. CDR3 nucleotide sequence: TGCGCCAGCAGCTATGGGACTAGCGGGGGGTACAATGAGCAGTTCTTC.

This clone was seen a few times. The chain combines TRBV5-1 with TRBJ1-1; D gene unclear. V gave up 6 bases and J gave up 3 bases, with 18 bases separating them. The CDR3 contains 15 residues. The V gene's germline CDR1 is SGHRS and CDR2 YFSETQ. The CDR3 sequence is CASNEGGFGDTEAFF. Here the CDR3 DNA reads TGCGCCAGCAACGAGGGCGGGTTCGGGGACACTGAAGCTTTCTTT. Complete variable domain (other parts from reference TRBV5-1 and TRBJ1-1): KAGVTQTPRYLIKTRGQQVTLSCSPISGHRSVSWYQQTPGQGLQFLFEYFSETQRNKGNFPGRFSGRQFSNSRSEMNVSTLELGDSALYLCASNEGGFGDTEAFFGQGTRLTVV.

This sequence joins TRBV18 and TRBJ2-1; 10 bases map to TRBD1. There are 15 residues in the CDR3. Per germline, CDR1 KGHSH and CDR2 LQKENI. V trimming: 4 bases; J trimming: 15 bases; junction bases outside the gene matches: 15. CDR3 protein: CASSLTGGQSLSPFF. CDR3 nucleotides: TGTGCCAGCTCACTGACAGGGGGCCAATCCCTCTCCCCGTTCTTC.

In this sample, this clone turned up a few times. The chain couples TRBV2 to TRBJ1-1, with D unclear. V gave up 4 bases and J gave up 4 bases, with 10 bases separating them. Germline CDR1 and CDR2: SNHLY and FYNNEI. The CDR3 has 13 residues. The CDR3: CASSGRELTEAFF. Here the CDR3 DNA reads TGTGCCAGCAGTGGTCGGGAGCTCACTGAAGCTTTCTTT.

V and J are TRBV11-3 and TRBJ2-3, with 10 bases matching TRBD2. Germline assignment: CDR1 SGHNT and CDR2 YENEEA. The CDR3 is 16 residues long. J lost 2 bases, V lost 5 bases, and 7 bases had no gene match. The CDR3 nucleotides are TGTGCCAGCAGCCGATCAGCGGGGGGGGACACAGATACGCAGTATTTT. This codes for CASSRSAGGDTDTQYF.

J is TRBJ1-2 and V is TRBV28; D is perhaps TRBD1 (6 bases). The CDR3 extends over 12 amino acids. Trimming shortened V by 5 bases and J by 6 bases, and 10 bases separated the two germline ends. The germline CDR1 and CDR2 sequences are MDHEN and SYDVKM. The CDR3 DNA reads as TGTGCCAGCAGTACCTACAGGGATGGCTACACCTTC. Translated: CASSTYRDGYTF.

The chain uses TRBV9 and TRBJ2-5; 8 bases match TRBD2. CDR3 size: 14 residues. J lost 5 bases, V lost 2 bases, and 5 bases had no gene match. The germline CDR1 and CDR2 sequences are SGDLS and YYNGEE. This CDR3 is CASSVGGAGETQYF. In nucleotides, the CDR3 is TGTGCCAGCAGCGTCGGGGGGGCGGGGGAGACCCAGTACTTC.

The chain has TRBV7-9 and TRBJ2-1, with TRBD1 matching over 10 bases. Germline values: CDR1 SEHNR, CDR2 FQNEAQ (reference sequence). This CDR3 is built from 16 residues. The trim removed 5 bases at V and 7 bases at J, leaving 11 bases unmatched. For the CDR3, the DNA is TGTGCCAGCAGCCCCGCGCCGGGACAGGGGCCGAATGAGCAGTTCTTC. Amino acid sequence: CASSPAPGQGPNEQFF.